This T cell receptor beta chain was observed in a study of T cells in Graves' hyperthyroidism and ophthalmopathy. CDR1 LNHNV and CDR2 YYDKDF come from the germline V gene (reference sequence). This CDR3 has 15 residues. Trimming cost V 5 bases and J 5 bases, with 16 bases left between them. This clonotype was picked up many times. TCR beta CDR3 sequences were amplified from RNA transcripts. The TCR CDR3 first-round RT-PCR relied on the HTBI primer set. In TCRdb, the multiplex PCR reads were re-called with MiXCR into one record per CDR3 protein. The profile covers about 160,000 distinct CDR3 sequences, with around 8.9% appearing a single time and approximately 20% taken by the ten largest. Participants, patients aged 18 to 65, had newly diagnosed hyperthyroidism with a duration under 2 months.

The TCR sequence derives from a woman aged 18-30 years with Graves' hyperthyroidism that later progressed to Graves' ophthalmopathy. V usage is TRBV15 and J usage is TRBJ2-1, with D perhaps matching TRBD1 (6 bases). The specimen sequenced was blood. The CDR3 loop is CATSPPVRGNNEQFF. CDR3 DNA sequence: TGTGCCACCAGCCCCCCTGTAAGGGGGAACAATGAGCAGTTCTTC.